Each of the 11 T cell receptor beta chains below was sequenced from the same sample in a study of control samples from healthy donors and cancer patients. The table came from immunoSEQ multiplex PCR; TCRdb's copy has only in-frame clones and leaves some out. The sample records about 49,000 clones, 80% to 90% being singletons. The material sequenced was PBMCs. The receptor source for this set is a woman in her forties or fifties with lung cancer.

The rearrangement links TRBV11-2 to TRBJ2-5; D is possibly TRBD2 (5 bases). Trimming left V 0 bases short and J 5 bases short, with 7 bases between. The V gene's germline CDR1 is SGHAT and CDR2 FQNNGV. The CDR3 runs 13 residues. CDR3 bases: TGTGCCAGCAGCTTAGATCGGGATGAGACCCAGTACTTC. Translating gives CASSLDRDETQYF.

This clone was detected only once. V is TRBV7-3 and J is TRBJ2-1; 7 nucleotides match TRBD1. J was trimmed by 12 bases and V by 0 bases; bases with no gene match: 11. The CDR3 has 15 amino acids. Germline CDR1 is SGHTA and CDR2 is FQGTGA. DNA for the CDR3: TGTGCCAGCAGCTTAACACCTGGGGGACAGACTGGGCAGTTCTTC. As protein: CASSLTPGGQTGQFF.

CDR3 bases: TGCGCCAGCAGCCAAGACACGGGACAGGTGTCACCCCTCCACTTT. Its translation: CASSQDTGQVSPLHF. This chain links TRBV4-3 with TRBJ1-6; 8 nucleotides line up with TRBD1. V gave up 0 bases and J gave up 10 bases; unmatched junction bases: 5. Per the germline V gene, CDR1 is LGHNA and CDR2 is YSLEER. This CDR3 contains 15 residues.

V and J are TRBV6-5 and TRBJ2-7, with a possible D match to TRBD1 (5 bases). Trimming cost V 7 bases and J 4 bases, with 14 bases left between them. The CDR3 consists of 13 residues. Per the germline V gene, CDR1 is MNHEY and CDR2 is SVGAGI. The CDR3 DNA reads as TGTGCCAGCAAGCGTGGTTCAGGGTACGAGCAGTACTTC. Protein: CASKRGSGYEQYF.

V is TRBV28 and J is TRBJ1-5, with 7 bases that match TRBD1. The V segment lost 4 bases and the J segment 11 bases; nucleotides outside the gene matches: 20. The length of the CDR3 is 17 residues. Germline V lookup: CDR1 MDHEN, CDR2 SYDVKM. The CDR3 loop is CASSSPPGSGPRGSQHF. The CDR3 region has the DNA TGTGCCAGCAGTTCGCCCCCTGGCAGCGGGCCCAGGGGGTCCCAGCATTTT.

This chain uses TRBV10-3 with TRBJ1-5; 7 nucleotides match TRBD1. CDR1 ENHRY and CDR2 SYGVKD come from the germline V gene. V shed 4 bases, J shed 6 bases, and the junction held 9 bases outside the gene matches. CDR3 size: 15 residues. The CDR3 is CAISASGTEIQPQHF. The CDR3 DNA follows: TGTGCCATCAGTGCCTCCGGGACAGAGATTCAGCCCCAGCATTTT.

J is TRBJ1-1 and V is TRBV7-2, with a possible D match to TRBD1 (5 bases). The CDR3 extends over 13 amino acids. Germline CDR1 reads SGHTA; CDR2 reads FQGNSA. Trimming cost V 5 bases and J 9 bases, with 16 bases left between them. The CDR3: CASSTEAGIKAFF. The CDR3 DNA follows: TGTGCCAGCAGCACAGAAGCAGGGATAAAAGCTTTCTTT.

This chain joins TRBV11-2 and TRBJ1-1; 8 nucleotides line up with TRBD1. The length of the CDR3 is 16 residues. The junction had 13 bases not matched to a gene; V was cut back by 5 bases and J by 5 bases. Germline assignment: CDR1 SGHAT and CDR2 FQNNGV. The CDR3 DNA reads TGTGCCAGCAGCCTTGGACAGGGAGGCCCGGGAACTGAAGCTTTCTTT. Protein product: CASSLGQGGPGTEAFF.

The chain uses TRBV5-4 and TRBJ1-2; 7 nucleotides line up with TRBD1. The CDR3 covers 16 residues. CDR1 SGHNT and CDR2 YYREEE come from the germline V gene (reference sequence). Trimming at V came to 0 bases and at J to 4 bases, leaving 9 bases not matched to a gene. The CDR3 spells CASSLALGQMTYGYTF. Written as DNA, the CDR3 is TGTGCCAGCAGCTTGGCCCTGGGACAGATGACCTATGGCTACACCTTC.

V is TRBV7-3 and J is TRBJ2-1; 9 bases map to TRBD2. Trimming at V came to 5 bases and at J to 4 bases, leaving 9 bases not matched to a gene. This CDR3 region has 16 residues. Germline CDR1 SGHTA, CDR2 FQGTGA. The CDR3 coding sequence is TGTGCCAGCAGCCCCGGGGCGGGGGGGCCTTACAATGAGCAGTTCTTC. It specifies CASSPGAGGPYNEQFF.

This clone was recorded once. V is TRBV29-1 and J is TRBJ1-1; 7 positions match TRBD1. This CDR3 is 18 amino acids long. The germline gives CDR1 SQVTM, CDR2 ANQGSEA. Germline trimming cut 0 bases from V and 1 base from J; bases unmatched to any gene: 14. The CDR3 nucleotides are TGCAGCGTTGAAGATCTTCAAGGGGGCAGGTGGGGGAACACTGAAGCTTTCTTT. This codes for CSVEDLQGGRWGNTEAFF.